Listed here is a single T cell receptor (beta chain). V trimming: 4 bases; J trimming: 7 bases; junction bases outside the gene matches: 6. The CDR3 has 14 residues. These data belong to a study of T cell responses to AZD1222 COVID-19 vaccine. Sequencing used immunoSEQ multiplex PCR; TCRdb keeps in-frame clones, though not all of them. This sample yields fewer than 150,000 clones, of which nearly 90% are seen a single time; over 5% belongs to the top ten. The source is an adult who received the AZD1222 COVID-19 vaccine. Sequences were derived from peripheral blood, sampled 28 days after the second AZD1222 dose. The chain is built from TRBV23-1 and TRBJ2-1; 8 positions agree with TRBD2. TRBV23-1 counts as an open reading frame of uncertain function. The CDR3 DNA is TGCGCCAGCAGTCGAGCGGGAGAGGGGAATGAGCAGTTCTTC. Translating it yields CASSRAGEGNEQFF.